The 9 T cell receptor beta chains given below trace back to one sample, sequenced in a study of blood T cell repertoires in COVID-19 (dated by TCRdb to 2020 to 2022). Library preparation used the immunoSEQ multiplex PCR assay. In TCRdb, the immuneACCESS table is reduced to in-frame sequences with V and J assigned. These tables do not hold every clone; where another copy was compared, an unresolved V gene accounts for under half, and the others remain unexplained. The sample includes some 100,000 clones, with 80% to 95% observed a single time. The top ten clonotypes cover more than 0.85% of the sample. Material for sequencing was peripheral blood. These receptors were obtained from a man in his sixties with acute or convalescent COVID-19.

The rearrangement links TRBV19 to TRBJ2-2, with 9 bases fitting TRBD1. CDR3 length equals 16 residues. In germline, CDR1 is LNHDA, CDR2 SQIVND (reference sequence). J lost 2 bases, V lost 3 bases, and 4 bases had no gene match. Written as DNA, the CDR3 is TGTGCCAGTAGTATTGGGACAGGGAGAAACACCGGGGAGCTGTTTTTT. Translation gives CASSIGTGRNTGELFF.

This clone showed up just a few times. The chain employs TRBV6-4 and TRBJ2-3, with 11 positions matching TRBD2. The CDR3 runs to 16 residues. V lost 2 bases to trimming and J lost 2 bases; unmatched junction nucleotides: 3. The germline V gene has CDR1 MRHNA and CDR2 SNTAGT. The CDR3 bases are TGTGCCAGCAGTGACGTAGCGGGAGGGTCCACAGATACGCAGTATTTT. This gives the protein CASSDVAGGSTDTQYF.

The CDR3 bases are TGCGCCAGCAGCTTGAACACACAGCACGCCGACACTGAAGCTTTCTTT. Translated, it gives CASSLNTQHADTEAFF. The chain is built from TRBV5-1 and TRBJ1-1, with D unresolved. This CDR3 spans 16 amino acids. CDR1 and CDR2 from the germline V gene are SGHRS and YFSETQ. The V and J ends lost 1 base and 3 bases respectively, with 16 bases between them.

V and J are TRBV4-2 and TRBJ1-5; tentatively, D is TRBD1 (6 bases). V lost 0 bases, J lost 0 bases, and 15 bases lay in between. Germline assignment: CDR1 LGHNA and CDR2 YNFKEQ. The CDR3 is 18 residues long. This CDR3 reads CASSQDPGGGYSNQPQHF. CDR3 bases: TGTGCCAGCAGCCAAGATCCGGGGGGCGGCTATAGCAATCAGCCCCAGCATTTT.

CDR3 in amino acids: CASNLGGGTYNSPLHF. For the CDR3, the DNA is TGTGCCAGCAACCTGGGGGGGGGTACCTATAATTCACCCCTCCACTTT. The rearrangement uses TRBV6-6 and TRBJ1-6; the D gene is possibly TRBD1 (5 bases). In germline, CDR1 is MNHNY, CDR2 SVGAGI (reference sequence). CDR3 length: 16 residues. The V gene lost 7 bases and the J gene lost 2 bases, with 15 bases spanning the gap.

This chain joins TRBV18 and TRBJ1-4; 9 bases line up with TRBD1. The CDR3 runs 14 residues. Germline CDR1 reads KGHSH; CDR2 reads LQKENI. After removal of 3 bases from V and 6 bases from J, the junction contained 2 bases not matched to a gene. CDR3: CASSPGTGYEKLFF. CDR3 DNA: TGTGCCAGCTCACCCGGGACAGGGTATGAAAAACTGTTTTTT.

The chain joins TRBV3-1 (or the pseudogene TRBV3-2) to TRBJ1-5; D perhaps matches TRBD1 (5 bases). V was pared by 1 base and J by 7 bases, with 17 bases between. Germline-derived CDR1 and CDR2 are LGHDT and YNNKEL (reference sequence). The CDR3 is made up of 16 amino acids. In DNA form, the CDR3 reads TGTGCCAGCAGCCAAGCCCCCGCAGGGATGGGACAGCCCCAGCATTTT. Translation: CASSQAPAGMGQPQHF.

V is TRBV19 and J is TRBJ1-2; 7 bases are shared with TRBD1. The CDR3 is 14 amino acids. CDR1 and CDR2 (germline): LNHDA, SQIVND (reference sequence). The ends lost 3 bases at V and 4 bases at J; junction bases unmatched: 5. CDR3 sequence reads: CASSMGQSFYGYTF. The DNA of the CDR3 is TGTGCCAGTAGTATGGGACAGAGCTTCTATGGCTACACCTTC. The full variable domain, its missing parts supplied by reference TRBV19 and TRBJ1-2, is DGGITQSPKYLFRKEGQNVTLSCEQNLNHDAMYWYRQDPGQGLRLIYYSQIVNDFQKGDIAEGYSVSREKKESFPLTVTSAQKNPTAFYLCASSMGQSFYGYTFGSGTRLTVV.

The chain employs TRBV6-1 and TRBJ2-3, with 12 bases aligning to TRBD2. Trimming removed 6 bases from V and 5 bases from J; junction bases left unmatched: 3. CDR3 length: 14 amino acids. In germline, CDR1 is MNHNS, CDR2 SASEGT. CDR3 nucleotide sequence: TGTGCCAGCAGCAAGGGACTAGCGGGAGATACGCAGTATTTT. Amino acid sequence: CASSKGLAGDTQYF.